This T cell receptor beta chain was sequenced for a study of regulatory T cells in long-lasting Graves disease. Time point noted: persistent/refractory GD, antithyroid drugs over 5 years with positive TRAb. Extracted PBMC RNA gave rise to the TCR library. Collection of peripheral blood (roughly 9.3 milliliters) was done using EDTA tubes. To make TCR beta libraries, researchers used iRepertoire HTBI primers and Arm-PCR of CDR3 regions. TCRdb passed the multiplex PCR reads through MiXCR, listing each CDR3 protein once. This table holds about 430,000 distinct CDR3 sequences, roughly a fifth found once. This clonotype occurred a few times. The source material was peripheral blood mononuclear cells (PBMCs), sampled when the disease was refractory, from a patient treated with antithyroid drugs. This TCR was recovered from a female donor with Graves disease.

CDR3 sequence: CASSRTGSNEKLFF. DNA for the CDR3: TGTGCCAGCAGTCGGACAGGGAGTAATGAAAAACTGTTTTTT. This sequence joins TRBV6-1 and TRBJ1-4; 8 nucleotides align to TRBD1. J was trimmed by 4 bases and V by 5 bases; bases with no gene match: 3. CDR1 and CDR2 (germline): MNHNS, SASEGT. The CDR3 runs 14 residues.